This paragraph reports one T cell receptor beta chain. Sequence at one end of the junction differs from germline and may be a read error. This specimen comes from a study of blood T cell repertoires in COVID-19. The CDR3 spans 16 residues. Germline CDR1 and CDR2: SEHNR and FQNEAQ (reference sequence). The assay was immunoSEQ multiplex PCR, and TCRdb's table has in-frame clones only and misses some. This table has 360,000 or so clones, around nine tenths appearing once. The specimen sequenced was PBMCs or T cells enriched from blood (not recorded which). The V and J genes are TRBV7-9 and TRBJ2-3, with 8 bases fitting TRBD2. The clonotype comes from a woman in her 30s who had been exposed to COVID-19. CDR3 amino acids: CASSPRVSGSTDTQYF. The CDR3 DNA is TGTGCCAGCAGCCCCCGTGTAAGCGGGAGCACCGATACGCAGTATTTT.